A single sample is the source of the 13 T cell receptor beta chains below, sequenced in a study of technical replicates of blood from a few donors. The assay was immunoSEQ multiplex PCR, and TCRdb's table has in-frame clones only and misses some. Among over 80,000 clones listed, 96% were seen once. The sample consisted of T cells isolated from PBMCs. All receptors come from a human donor in good health.

The J gene is TRBJ1-1, the V gene TRBV7-9; D gene unclear. Deletions cut 1 base from V and 0 bases from J, with 12 bases between. CDR1 is SEHNR, CDR2 FQNEAQ, per germline (reference sequence). The CDR3 has 16 amino acids. CDR3 coding DNA: TGTGCCAGCAGCTTAGATCCCCAGGTCGTGAACACTGAAGCTTTCTTT. The encoded protein is CASSLDPQVVNTEAFF.

The chain's CDR3 is CARDLAGGSTGELFF. The CDR3 DNA follows: TGTGCCAGAGATCTAGCGGGAGGGTCCACCGGGGAGCTGTTTTTT. V and J are TRBV30 and TRBJ2-2, with TRBD2 identical over 12 bases. V gave up 8 bases and J gave up 4 bases; unmatched junction bases: 8. CDR3 length equals 15 residues. Germline V gene data show CDR1 as GTSNPN and CDR2 as SVGIG (reference sequence).

The genes are TRBV27 and TRBJ2-7; D is unresolved. CDR1 and CDR2 from the germline V gene are MNHEY and SMNVEV (reference sequence). Trimming removed 7 bases from V and 2 bases from J, with 15 bases in between. The length of the CDR3 is 14 residues. In DNA form, the CDR3 reads TGTGCCAGCACCCTAACGACGGGTGCCTACGAGCAGTACTTC. Translated: CASTLTTGAYEQYF.

This clone was seen only once. The genes are TRBV29-1 and TRBJ2-1, with 9 bases aligning to TRBD2. This CDR3 contains 15 residues. In germline, CDR1 is SQVTM, CDR2 ANQGSEA. J lost 7 bases, V lost 3 bases, and 10 bases had no gene match. CDR3 DNA sequence: TGCAGCGTTGATGGAGGGAGCGGGAGGTTTAATGAGCAGTTCTTC. This gives the protein CSVDGGSGRFNEQFF.

The count of this clone is one. V is TRBV30 and J is TRBJ2-1; D is uncertain. Germline V gene sequence: CDR1 GTSNPN, CDR2 SVGIG (reference sequence). Trimming cost V 0 bases and J 5 bases, with 8 bases left between them. There are 13 residues in the CDR3. The CDR3 DNA reads as TGTGCCTGGAGTGTACTCGCGAACAATGAGCAGTTCTTC. Translating gives CAWSVLANNEQFF.

V usage is TRBV20-1 and J usage is TRBJ2-1; D is possibly TRBD1 (5 bases). V was trimmed by 5 bases and J by 9 bases, leaving 8 bases between them. The CDR3 consists of 10 residues. Germline CDR1 DFQATT, CDR2 SNEGSKA (reference sequence). The CDR3: CSAGRVEQFF. The CDR3 DNA is TGCAGTGCTGGCAGGGTTGAGCAGTTCTTC.

The genes are TRBV10-1 and TRBJ1-2, with D possibly matching TRBD1 (6 bases). The CDR3 loop spans 13 amino acids. V was pared by 0 bases and J by 4 bases, with 6 bases between. Germline CDR1 and CDR2: WNHNN and SYGVQD (reference sequence). In nucleotides, the CDR3 is TGCGCCAGCAGTGAGTCAGGGGGCTATGGCTACACCTTC. Its protein is CASSESGGYGYTF.

The rearrangement joins TRBV19 to TRBJ1-1; perhaps TRBD1 as D (5 bases). V lost 4 bases to trimming and J lost 0 bases, with 12 bases between them. This CDR3 is built from 15 residues. Germline assignment: CDR1 LNHDA and CDR2 SQIVND (reference sequence). DNA of the CDR3: TGTGCCAGTAGTAATCAGGGTAGAATGAACACTGAAGCTTTCTTT. Amino acids: CASSNQGRMNTEAFF.

V gene TRBV5-4 combines with J gene TRBJ2-5; TRBD1 matches 8 bases. Germline V CDR1 and CDR2: SGHNT, YYREEE (reference sequence). CDR3 length equals 15 residues. V lost 4 bases to trimming and J lost 2 bases; unmatched junction nucleotides: 7. CDR3 sequence reads: CASSLGQGRQETQYF. CDR3 coding DNA: TGTGCCAGCAGCCTAGGACAGGGAAGACAAGAGACCCAGTACTTC.

This clone was observed a single time. The rearrangement uses TRBV20-1 and TRBJ2-3; D gene ambiguous. The germline V gene encodes CDR1 DFQATT and CDR2 SNEGSKA (reference sequence). The CDR3 has 11 amino acids. The V end lost 7 bases, the J end lost 4 bases, and 9 bases lay between the germline ends. DNA for the CDR3: TGCAGTGTCTTTATAGCAGATACGCAGTATTTT. As protein: CSVFIADTQYF.

The chain links TRBV6-6 to TRBJ2-3; D might be TRBD1 (5 bases). Germline CDR1 MNHNY, CDR2 SVGAGI (reference sequence). The CDR3 runs 14 residues. Trimming took off 5 bases at V and 2 bases at J, with 11 bases between the two ends. The CDR3: CASSIGALTDTQYF. The CDR3 nucleotides read TGTGCCAGCAGTATAGGGGCACTCACAGATACGCAGTATTTT.

The gene calls are TRBV14 and TRBJ2-7; TRBD1 aligns across 8 bases. Per germline, CDR1 SGHDN and CDR2 FVKESK. The ends lost 4 bases at V and 2 bases at J; junction bases unmatched: 4. The CDR3 consists of 14 residues. The CDR3 sequence is CASSPRGLPYEQYF. The CDR3 nucleotides read TGTGCCAGCAGCCCCAGGGGGCTACCCTACGAGCAGTACTTC.

The chain's CDR3 is CSVGLLVGNEQFF. The CDR3 DNA sequence: TGCAGCGTTGGATTACTAGTTGGCAATGAGCAGTTCTTC. The chain combines TRBV29-1 with TRBJ2-1; D is perhaps TRBD2 (5 bases). Trimming took 4 bases from V and 6 from J, leaving 13 bases between them. The germline V gene encodes CDR1 SQVTM and CDR2 ANQGSEA. This CDR3 spans 13 amino acids.